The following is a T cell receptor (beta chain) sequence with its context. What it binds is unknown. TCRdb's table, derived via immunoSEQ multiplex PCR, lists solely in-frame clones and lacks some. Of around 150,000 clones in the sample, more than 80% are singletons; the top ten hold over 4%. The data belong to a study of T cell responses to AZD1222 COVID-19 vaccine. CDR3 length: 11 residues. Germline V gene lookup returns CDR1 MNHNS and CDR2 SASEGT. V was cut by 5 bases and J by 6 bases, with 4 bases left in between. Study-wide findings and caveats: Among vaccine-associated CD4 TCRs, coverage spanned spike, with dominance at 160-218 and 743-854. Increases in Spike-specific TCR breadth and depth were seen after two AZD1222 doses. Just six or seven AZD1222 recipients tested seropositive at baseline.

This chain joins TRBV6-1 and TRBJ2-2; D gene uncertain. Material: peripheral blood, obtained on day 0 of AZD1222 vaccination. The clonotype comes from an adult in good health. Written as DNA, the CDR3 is TGTGCCAGCAGTTATCCCGGGGAGCTGTTTTTT. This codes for CASSYPGELFF.